This passage covers 31 T cell receptor beta chains from one sample sequenced in a study of T-cell memory formation after mild COVID-19. TCRdb reprocessed the 5' RACE reads via MiXCR and lists one record per CDR3 protein. The sample includes hundreds of thousands of distinct CDR3 sequences, about a sixth of them seen just once. Sequenced sample: PBMCs or a T cell subset sorted from them (not recorded which). These receptors came from a man between 18 and 29 years old who had mild COVID-19 (a few samples of this study predate the infection). Cell type and time point are not known.

This rearrangement joins TRBV5-1 to TRBJ2-1; 10 bases are shared with TRBD2. The germline V gene has CDR1 SGHRS and CDR2 YFSETQ. This CDR3 contains 16 residues. V lost 4 bases to trimming and J lost 4 bases; unmatched junction nucleotides: 8. In DNA, the CDR3 is TGCGCCAGCAGCCCAACGCTAGCGGGGGAATACAATGAGCAGTTCTTC. The encoded protein is CASSPTLAGEYNEQFF.

Only a few counts were recorded for this clonotype. This chain uses TRBV7-2 with TRBJ2-5; TRBD1 aligns across 9 bases. This CDR3 has 16 residues. Losses at the gene ends were 1 base for V and 2 bases for J; bases not matched to a gene: 5. Germline V CDR1 and CDR2: SGHTA, FQGNSA. Here the CDR3 reads CASSLVGQGPQETQYF. CDR3 DNA sequence: TGTGCCAGCAGCTTAGTAGGACAGGGGCCTCAAGAGACCCAGTACTTC.

V and J are TRBV7-2 and TRBJ1-2; D may be TRBD1 (6 bases). This CDR3 is 15 amino acids long. V gave up 6 bases and J gave up 1 base, with 15 bases separating them. Looked up from germline, CDR1 is SGHTA and CDR2 is FQGNSA. The CDR3 reads CASSPYRVGNYGYTF. The CDR3 region has the DNA TGTGCCAGCAGTCCTTACAGGGTTGGTAACTATGGCTACACCTTC.

Here the CDR3 reads CASSFYLRGSSSTDTQYF. CDR3 nucleotides: TGTGCCAGCAGCTTTTATCTCCGAGGGTCCTCTAGCACAGATACGCAGTATTTT. V and J are TRBV11-2 and TRBJ2-3; tentatively, D is TRBD2 (5 bases). Trimming cost V 3 bases and J 0 bases, with 19 bases left between them. Germline values: CDR1 SGHAT, CDR2 FQNNGV. The CDR3 has 18 amino acids.

The rearrangement joins TRBV7-3 to TRBJ2-2; a weak D match, TRBD1 (6 bases). This CDR3 spans 16 amino acids. Germline CDR1 reads SGHTA; CDR2 reads FQGTGA. V shed 5 bases and J shed 6 bases, with 19 bases lying between them. The CDR3 nucleotides are TGTGCCAGCAGCCCGACGGGACACGGTGGGGCCGGGGAGCTGTTTTTT. It codes for CASSPTGHGGAGELFF. Combining the CDR3 with reference TRBV7-3 and TRBJ2-2 gives the whole variable domain GAGVSQTPSNKVTEKGKYVELRCDPISGHTALYWYRQSLGQGPEFLIYFQGTGAADDSGLPNDRFFAVRPEGSVSTLKIQRTERGDSAVYLCASSPTGHGGAGELFFGEGSRLTVL.

This clonotype appeared many times. This chain uses TRBV7-2 with TRBJ2-5, with unresolved D. Trimming left V 6 bases short and J 6 bases short, with 8 bases between. This CDR3 is built from 11 residues. Germline loops: CDR1 SGHTA, CDR2 FQGNSA. For the CDR3, the DNA is TGTGCCAGCAGGCTTAGTAAGACCCAGTACTTC. This translates into CASRLSKTQYF.

The chain has TRBV2 and TRBJ2-5; no reliable D call. CDR1 and CDR2 (germline): SNHLY, FYNNEI. V lost 0 bases to trimming and J lost 2 bases, with 7 bases between them. The CDR3 contains 14 residues. CDR3 DNA: TGTGCCAGCAGTGAAGCGGGATATCAAGAGACCCAGTACTTC. Translated: CASSEAGYQETQYF.

This chain connects TRBV5-1 to TRBJ1-4; maybe TRBD1 (5 bases). The CDR3 is 14 residues long. Germline V gene lookup returns CDR1 SGHRS and CDR2 YFSETQ. Trimming left V 8 bases short and J 0 bases short, with 11 bases between. The CDR3 region has the DNA TGCGCCAGTCGAGAGGGACCAACTAATGAAAAACTGTTTTTT. Protein sequence: CASREGPTNEKLFF.

The chain employs TRBV7-3 and TRBJ2-2, with 9 bases identical to TRBD1. The CDR3 has 17 amino acids. CDR1 is SGHTA, CDR2 FQGTGA, per germline. The V and J ends lost 4 bases and 6 bases, in that order; junction bases with no gene match: 12. CDR3 bases: TGTGCCAGCAGCTCAGTACCTAACAGGGGGCATGCCGGGGAGCTGTTTTTT. Translating gives CASSSVPNRGHAGELFF. Full variable domain (outside the CDR3, taken from reference TRBV7-3 and TRBJ2-2): GAGVSQTPSNKVTEKGKYVELRCDPISGHTALYWYRQSLGQGPEFLIYFQGTGAADDSGLPNDRFFAVRPEGSVSTLKIQRTERGDSAVYLCASSSVPNRGHAGELFFGEGSRLTVL.

This clonotype was detected a few times. The V and J genes are TRBV6-1 and TRBJ2-1, with D hard to call. Germline lookup yields CDR1 MNHNS and CDR2 SASEGT. Trimming stripped 2 bases from V and 9 bases from J, with 14 bases between. This CDR3 is 14 amino acids long. CDR3 region: CASSERQAESEQFF. For the CDR3, the DNA is TGTGCCAGCAGTGAAAGGCAGGCTGAAAGTGAGCAGTTCTTC.

Ten or more counts support this clonotype. The chain has TRBV5-1 and TRBJ2-5, with TRBD2 matching over 8 bases. In germline, CDR1 is SGHRS, CDR2 YFSETQ. Trimming took 3 bases from V and 3 from J; bases not matched to a gene: 7. This CDR3 is 15 amino acids long. CDR3 DNA sequence: TGCGCCAGCAGCTCGGGGGGGACTCAGGAAGAGACCCAGTACTTC. Its protein product is CASSSGGTQEETQYF.

J is TRBJ2-3 and V is TRBV9; 8 positions match TRBD2. The CDR3 extends over 16 amino acids. Germline CDR1 and CDR2: SGDLS and YYNGEE. Germline trimming cut 3 bases from V and 4 bases from J; bases unmatched to any gene: 10. The CDR3 DNA follows: TGTGCCAGCAGCGCGACCGCGGGGGGCCCGGCAGATACGCAGTATTTT. Residues: CASSATAGGPADTQYF.

The chain combines TRBV10-3 with TRBJ2-3; 11 bases align to TRBD1. Per the germline V gene, CDR1 is ENHRY and CDR2 is SYGVKD. V dropped 4 bases and J dropped 6; count of bases not matched to a gene: 9. CDR3 length equals 16 residues. In DNA form, the CDR3 reads TGTGCCATCAGTGCCGGACAGGGGGCGTCCACGGATACGCAGTATTTT. Translated, it gives CAISAGQGASTDTQYF.

The genes are TRBV11-2 and TRBJ2-4; D not certain. The CDR3 spans 12 residues. Trimming pared 5 bases from V and 6 bases from J, leaving 8 bases between. CDR1 is SGHAT and CDR2 is FQNNGV in the germline V gene. The CDR3 nucleotides are TGTGCCAGCAGCCCTACCTTAAACATTCAGTACTTC. This sequence encodes CASSPTLNIQYF.

The chain uses TRBV6-5 and TRBJ1-2, with D tentatively TRBD1 (5 bases). This CDR3 region has 15 residues. Germline values: CDR1 MNHEY, CDR2 SVGAGI. The V end lost 0 bases, the J end lost 6 bases, and 14 bases lay between the germline ends. DNA for the CDR3: TGTGCCAGCAGTTACTCGAGGGCGACAGTTAATGGCTACACCTTC. It yields the protein CASSYSRATVNGYTF.

This clonotype was found many times. The J gene is TRBJ1-4, the V gene TRBV6-1, with 7 nucleotides matching TRBD1. Trimming cost V 3 bases and J 8 bases; bases outside gene matches: 12. The CDR3 is 16 residues long. The V gene's germline CDR1 is MNHNS and CDR2 SASEGT. The CDR3 coding sequence is TGTGCCAGCAGTGACCCAAACAGGGGTGGGAACGAAAAACTGTTTTTT. It translates to CASSDPNRGGNEKLFF.

This clonotype was observed a few times. DNA of the CDR3: TGCGCCAGCGGGACCTTAGGGACCCAGTACTTC. Protein: CASGTLGTQYF. The V and J genes are TRBV10-2 and TRBJ2-5; D possibly matches TRBD1 or TRBD2 (5 bases each). There are 11 residues in the CDR3. Germline V gene lookup returns CDR1 WSHSY and CDR2 SAAADI. The V and J ends lost 8 bases and 7 bases respectively, with 11 bases between them.

This chain uses TRBV7-2 with TRBJ2-4; 8 bases fit TRBD2. The CDR3 contains 14 residues. CDR1 is SGHTA, CDR2 FQGNSA, per germline. Trimming cost V 4 bases and J 4 bases; bases outside gene matches: 3. CDR3 region: CASSSGGAKNIQYF. The CDR3 DNA follows: TGTGCCAGCAGCTCCGGGGGGGCTAAAAACATTCAGTACTTC.

This clonotype was counted a few times. This chain links TRBV7-6 with TRBJ1-6; TRBD1 aligns across 7 bases. The V gene end was trimmed by 2 bases and the J gene end by 6 bases; junction bases not matched to a gene: 4. Germline V gives CDR1 SGHVS, CDR2 FNYEAQ. The CDR3 runs to 15 residues. Here the CDR3 reads CASSLLDRFNSPLHF. The CDR3 DNA is TGTGCCAGCAGCTTATTGGACAGGTTTAATTCACCCCTCCACTTT. Looking up the rest from reference TRBV7-6 and TRBJ1-6 gives the full variable domain: GAGVSQSPRYKVTKRGQDVALRCDPISGHVSLYWYRQALGQGPEFLTYFNYEAQQDKSGLPNDRFSAERPEGSISTLTIQRTEQRDSAMYRCASSLLDRFNSPLHFGNGTRLTVT.

This clonotype was counted a few times. This sequence joins TRBV12-3 or TRBV12-4 and TRBJ2-2; 9 positions match TRBD2. This CDR3 is built from 15 residues. V was clipped by 3 bases and J by 5 bases; unmatched bases: 4. This CDR3 is CASSLRLAGTGELFF. The CDR3, as DNA: TGTGCCAGCAGTTTGAGGCTAGCGGGGACCGGGGAGCTGTTTTTT.

This chain connects TRBV7-9 to TRBJ2-3, with no clear D. This CDR3 is built from 13 residues. Deletions cut 1 base from V and 7 bases from J, with 9 bases between. The germline CDR1 and CDR2 sequences are SEHNR and FQNEAQ (reference sequence). This chain's CDR3 is CASSLVTPNTQYF. CDR3 nucleotides: TGTGCCAGCAGCTTAGTGACTCCTAATACGCAGTATTTT.

The chain joins TRBV7-9 to TRBJ2-2; TRBD2 matches 10 bases. Trimming took 5 bases from V and 4 from J; bases not matched to a gene: 4. CDR1 is SEHNR, CDR2 FQNEAQ, per germline (reference sequence). This CDR3 spans 15 amino acids. CDR3 nucleotides: TGTGCCAGCAGCCGCGGACTAGCGGCCACCGGGGAGCTGTTTTTT. Protein sequence: CASSRGLAATGELFF.

This clonotype was counted only a few times. The chain uses TRBV29-1 and TRBJ1-3; no clear D. The CDR3 contains 12 residues. The germline V and J ends were trimmed by 3 bases and 0 bases, with 3 bases remaining between them. Germline V gives CDR1 SQVTM, CDR2 ANQGSEA. The CDR3, as DNA: TGCAGCGTTGAGCCCTCTGGAAACACCATATATTTT. This gives the protein CSVEPSGNTIYF.

This clonotype was counted a few times. The chain links TRBV11-2 to TRBJ2-3, with 10 bases lining up with TRBD2. The CDR3 loop spans 15 amino acids. Germline CDR1 is SGHAT and CDR2 is FQNNGV. The trim removed 2 bases at V and 3 bases at J, leaving 2 bases unmatched. CDR3 region: CASSLLLAGTDTQYF. DNA for the CDR3: TGTGCCAGCAGCTTACTACTAGCGGGGACAGATACGCAGTATTTT.

This clonotype has a handful of counts. The chain joins TRBV7-3 to TRBJ2-3; 7 bases line up with TRBD2. Germline CDR1 reads SGHTA; CDR2 reads FQGTGA. The CDR3 runs to 14 residues. The V gene end was trimmed by 2 bases and the J gene end by 7 bases; junction bases not matched to a gene: 6. Here the CDR3 DNA reads TGTGCCAGCAGCTTATCCGGGGGGATTCATACGCAGTATTTT. Protein: CASSLSGGIHTQYF.

This clonotype was detected only a few times. V gene TRBV18 combines with J gene TRBJ1-6; no clear D. This CDR3 comprises 15 residues. Germline V CDR1 and CDR2: KGHSH, LQKENI. Deletions cut 5 bases from V and 8 bases from J, with 16 bases between. The CDR3 bases are TGTGCCAGCTCATTGTCTCGGCCTTCGGATTCACCCCTCCACTTT. This encodes CASSLSRPSDSPLHF.

The rearrangement uses TRBV6-5 and TRBJ1-2, with 9 bases identical to TRBD1. V trimming: 9 bases; J trimming: 7 bases; junction bases outside the gene matches: 12. Germline CDR1 MNHEY, CDR2 SVGAGI. This CDR3 is 14 amino acids long. The CDR3 DNA follows: TGTGCCAGTCACACGACAACAGGGGGCGGTGGCTACACCTTC. Amino acids: CASHTTTGGGGYTF.

This chain uses TRBV5-1 with TRBJ1-4; D not certain. With 4 bases removed from V and 0 bases from J, the gap between germline ends came to 13 bases. Germline assignment: CDR1 SGHRS and CDR2 YFSETQ. The CDR3 is made up of 16 amino acids. CDR3 sequence (DNA): TGCGCCAGCAGCCCGCGCGGGGTCGCAACTAATGAAAAACTGTTTTTT. Encoded protein: CASSPRGVATNEKLFF.

This clonotype has just a few counts. CDR3 bases: TGTGCCAGCAGATCCGGGACAGGGAATCAGCCCCAGCATTTT. It is translated as CASRSGTGNQPQHF. The chain carries TRBV12-3 or TRBV12-4 and TRBJ1-5; TRBD1 matches 9 bases. Trimming removed 6 bases from V and 4 bases from J; junction bases left unmatched: 4. There are 14 residues in the CDR3.

The V call is TRBV5-5, the J call TRBJ1-4, with 11 bases that match TRBD1. V dropped 4 bases and J dropped 6; count of bases not matched to a gene: 14. The CDR3 length is 18 residues. Germline CDR1 reads SGHKS; CDR2 reads YYEKEE (reference sequence). CDR3 sequence reads: CASSHSPARGQGDEKLFF. As DNA, the CDR3 is TGTGCCAGCAGCCATTCCCCAGCCCGGGGACAGGGGGATGAAAAACTGTTTTTT.

The sample holds many counts of this clonotype. The rearrangement uses TRBV7-2 and TRBJ2-2; the D gene is possibly TRBD2 (6 bases). Trimming left V 5 bases short and J 3 bases short, with 10 bases between. This CDR3 comprises 14 residues. Looked up from germline, CDR1 is SGHTA and CDR2 is FQGNSA. CDR3 sequence reads: CASSNRRDTGELFF. CDR3 bases: TGTGCCAGCAGCAATCGGAGGGACACCGGGGAGCTGTTTTTT.